The 4 T cell receptor beta chains below all came from one sample that was sequenced in a study of T cell changes during pregnancy in multiple sclerosis. This table comes from immunoSEQ multiplex PCR, and its TCRdb copy is limited to in-frame clones, with some not included. The table lists about 66,000 clones, roughly 91% of them singletons. Sequences were derived from CD8+ T cells from peripheral blood mononuclear cells, sampled before pregnancy. The receptor set was obtained from a female donor with multiple sclerosis, enrolled in a pregnancy study.

This clone appeared once. This chain uses TRBV4-1 with TRBJ2-1; TRBD2 matches 9 bases. This CDR3 region has 16 residues. V gave up 1 base and J gave up 4 bases; unmatched junction bases: 5. The germline gives CDR1 MGHRA, CDR2 YSYEKL. The CDR3 DNA reads TGCGCCAGCAGCCAAGTAGCTAGCGGGGATTACAATGAGCAGTTCTTC. As protein: CASSQVASGDYNEQFF.

This chain joins TRBV13 and TRBJ1-3; 9 positions match TRBD1. The V gene end was trimmed by 0 bases and the J gene end by 1 base; junction bases not matched to a gene: 1. Germline V CDR1 and CDR2: PRHDT, FYEKMQ (reference sequence). This CDR3 comprises 16 residues. The CDR3, as DNA: TGTGCCAGCAGCTTAGGGGGGACAGGGTCTGGAAACACCATATATTTT. Amino acids: CASSLGGTGSGNTIYF.

In this sample, this clone turned up a few times. This chain uses TRBV4-2 with TRBJ2-2, with D perhaps matching TRBD2 (5 bases). The CDR3 is made up of 12 amino acids. V lost 4 bases, J lost 5 bases, and 5 bases lay in between. The germline gives CDR1 LGHNA, CDR2 YNFKEQ. The CDR3 region is CASSPGTGELFF. The CDR3 DNA is TGTGCCAGCAGCCCGGGGACCGGGGAGCTGTTTTTT.

The chain couples TRBV13 to TRBJ2-3; 7 bases fit TRBD2. CDR1 and CDR2 from the germline V gene are PRHDT and FYEKMQ (reference sequence). This CDR3 has 12 residues. V lost 7 bases and J lost 5; bases outside the gene matches: 3. CDR3 nucleotide sequence: TGTGCCAGCAAAGGCGGGGGAGATACGCAGTATTTT. Translation: CASKGGGDTQYF. Variable domain in full (rest from reference TRBV13 and TRBJ2-3): AAGVIQSPRHLIKEKRETATLKCYPIPRHDTVYWYQQGPGQDPQFLISFYEKMQSDKGSIPDRFSAQQFSDYHSELNMSSLELGDSALYFCASKGGGDTQYFGPGTRLTVL.